This TCR beta chain derives from a study of shared clonotypes between healthy human individuals. Study background: Per donor, three plates held CD4 naive cells, three held CD4 memory, two held CD8 naive and one held CD8 memory. The study, taken as a whole, reports: The naive CD4 repertoires of four donors were compared, and around 5% of clonotypes were shared.

There are 15 residues in the CDR3. CDR1 and CDR2 (germline): SGHRS, YFSETQ. V was pared by 3 bases and J by 3 bases, with 1 base of the junction left unmatched. This clone has only a few counts. Its antigen remains unknown. Distinct nucleotide sequences in the sample also encode this CDR3. Tens of thousands of T cell genomes, or about 190 ng DNA, went into the sorted-subset replicate PCRs. Assay used: immunoSEQ multiplex PCR; TCRdb lists only in-frame clones, some missing. The sample lists approximately 1,500,000 clones, roughly 96% seen once, with roughly 1.1% in the top ten. The sample comprised naive CD4+ T cells sorted from blood. Stated subset: CD45RA+ positively selected. The receptor was derived from a young man in good health. This chain uses TRBV5-1 with TRBJ2-2; TRBD2 matches 11 bases. In nucleotides, the CDR3 is TGCGCCAGCAGCTCGGGACTAGCGGACACCGGGGAGCTGTTTTTT. Encoded protein: CASSSGLADTGELFF.